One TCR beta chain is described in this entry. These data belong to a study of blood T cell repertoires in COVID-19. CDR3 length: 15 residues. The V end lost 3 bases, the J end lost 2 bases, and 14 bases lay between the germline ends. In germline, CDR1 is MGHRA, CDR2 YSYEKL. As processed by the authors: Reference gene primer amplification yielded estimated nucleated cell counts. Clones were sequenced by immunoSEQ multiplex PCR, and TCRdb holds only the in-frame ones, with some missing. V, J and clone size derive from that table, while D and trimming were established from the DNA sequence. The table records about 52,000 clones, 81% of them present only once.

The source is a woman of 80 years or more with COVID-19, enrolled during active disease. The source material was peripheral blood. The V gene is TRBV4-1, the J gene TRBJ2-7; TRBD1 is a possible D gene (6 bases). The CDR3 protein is CASSHQWGLPYEQYF. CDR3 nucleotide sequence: TGCGCCAGCAGCCACCAGTGGGGGCTCCCCTACGAGCAGTACTTC.